These T cell receptor beta chains were read from a single sample in a study of monozygotic twins with inflammatory bowel disease. Reanalyzing the 5' RACE reads, TCRdb keeps one entry per CDR3 protein, without DNA. In total, the table holds a few hundred thousand distinct CDR3 sequences. The sequenced sample was blood. These receptors originate from a human donor with ulcerative colitis or Crohn's disease, or a healthy co-twin of an affected twin (not recorded which). The CDR3 runs from the conserved cysteine through the conserved F or W.

TRBV20-1	TRBJ2-5	CSARDRDRMVETQYF
TRBV3-1	TRBJ1-1	CASSQVFPTGMNTEAFF
TRBV11-3	TRBJ2-1	CASSLALASYNEQFF
TRBV18	TRBJ2-1	CASSPSWAEQFF
TRBV7-9	TRBJ2-1	CASSSKTQGFNEQFF
TRBV7-2	TRBJ2-1	CASSLVRGQVYNEQFF
TRBV6-5	TRBJ1-6	CASSYLYSPLHF
TRBV27	TRBJ2-3	CASRTGADTQYF
TRBV24-1	TRBJ2-3	CATSDADPGLAGGTDTQYF
TRBV20-1	TRBJ2-1	CSANVGPIYNEQFF
TRBV4-1	TRBJ2-7	CASSQGRGAYEQYF
TRBV3-1	TRBJ1-3	CASSQGVRKLSGNTIYF
TRBV6-1	TRBJ2-3	CASRPEGGSTDTQYF
TRBV12-3/TRBV12-4	TRBJ2-2	CASRTGLPNRTGELFF
TRBV20-1	TRBJ2-7	CSASMRGAGGYKQYF
TRBV7-6	TRBJ2-7	CASSRLEYRALLYEQYF
TRBV14	TRBJ1-1	CASSQRRGGTEAFF
TRBV14	TRBJ2-3	CASSQDLVGSDTQYF
TRBV12-3/TRBV12-4	TRBJ2-1	CASSLRGGYNEQFF
TRBV12-3/TRBV12-4	TRBJ1-1	CASSFYGLSEAFF
TRBV10-3	TRBJ2-1	CAISQSEAGGYNEQFF
TRBV6-5	TRBJ1-1	CASSYSYQGTEAFF
TRBV6-5	TRBJ2-3	CASRGTGTDTQYF
TRBV7-9	TRBJ2-1	CASSPRGRNEQFF
TRBV5-1	TRBJ1-4	CASSLEGATNEKLFF
TRBV6-5	TRBJ1-3	CASSYSGTAGNTIYF
TRBV24-1	TRBJ2-1	CATSASRFNEQFF
TRBV12-3/TRBV12-4	TRBJ2-5	CASSLIETQYF
TRBV5-1	TRBJ2-2	CASSLAPHPGELFF
TRBV20-1	TRBJ2-1	CSARDSGGARNEQFF
TRBV9	TRBJ1-1	CASSVAWDTEAFF
TRBV11-2	TRBJ1-5	CASSFERDQPQHF
TRBV19	TRBJ2-1	CASSIDWANEQFF
TRBV12-3/TRBV12-4	TRBJ1-3	CASSLVIGNTIYF
TRBV6-5	TRBJ2-2	CASSYGDRTGELFF
TRBV6-1	TRBJ2-5	CASSDRGTETQYF
TRBV5-4	TRBJ2-2	CAGGTGMTGELFF
TRBV27	TRBJ1-1	CASSPGGDGTEAFF
TRBV12-3/TRBV12-4	TRBJ2-3	CASSLAWDTQYF
TRBV7-8	TRBJ1-1	CASSSGRLNEAFF
TRBV2	TRBJ2-1	CASSDLSSYNEQFF
TRBV3-1	TRBJ2-2	CASSQEPGQGSTGELFF
TRBV24-1	TRBJ2-5	CATSPGPREVETQYF
TRBV7-9	TRBJ1-2	CASSSQEPYYGYTF
TRBV20-1	TRBJ2-1	CSASRVLGINNEQFF